This T cell receptor (beta chain) was retrieved from a study of quantifying T cell responses using KT2 cells. Overall study: TCR alpha and beta constant-region primers primed reverse transcription of RNA.

This clonotype was counted between two and nine times. This CDR3 spans 13 amino acids. Germline CDR1 SGHNT, CDR2 YYREEE (reference sequence). The germline V and J ends were trimmed by 4 bases and 8 bases, with 12 bases remaining between them. The cDNA 3' end received a ligated oligonucleotide with a UMI. First-round PCR used around 4 cycles and beta primers RC1.1 and RC1.2 covering TRBC1 and TRBC2. Each CDR3 protein gets one entry after TCRdb re-called the UMI-ligation and nested PCR reads with MiXCR. This sample carries roughly 51,000 distinct CDR3 sequences, roughly 12% of them seen once, and the ten largest clones take around 9.9%.

The genes are TRBV5-4 and TRBJ2-2; tentative D call: TRBD2 (6 bases). This receptor was identified in a human donor. What was sequenced was PBMCs spiked with cells of the T cell clone KT2. The CDR3 region has the DNA TGTGCCAGCAGCCAGCGCCGGGGGGGGGAGCTGTTTTTT. As protein: CASSQRRGGELFF.